These 19 T cell receptor beta chains originate from one sample sequenced in a study of blood T cells in healthy people across ages (dated by TCRdb to 2013 to 2016). The library was produced with 5' RACE. The sequencing machine was an Illumina HiSeq 2500. The second PCR ran for roughly 7 to 12 cycles and used a J-beta primer mix along with a sample-barcoded 5' primer. TCRdb handled the public reads itself, with Q25 trimming in fastp and clone calling in MiXCR, and kept productive beta chains. Entries that share a CDR3 protein sequence are merged under the most common genes and DNA. The sample table records about 1.4 million distinct CDR3 sequences; approximately 59% of these occur just once. The ten largest make up 6.5% to 8% of the sample. Sequenced sample: blood. All receptors come from a man aged 18 to 35 in good health.

The table lists this clonotype with a few counts. CDR3 amino acids: CASGQPQHF. The CDR3 nucleotides read TGTGCCAGCGGCCAGCCCCAGCATTTT. This rearrangement joins TRBV12-3 or TRBV12-4 to TRBJ1-5; D unresolved. The CDR3 is 9 amino acids. Trimming stripped 8 bases from V and 7 bases from J, with 3 bases between.

The V gene is TRBV12-5, the J gene TRBJ2-3; the D gene is possibly TRBD2 (6 bases). The CDR3 loop spans 16 amino acids. CDR1 and CDR2 (germline): LGHNT, FRNRAP. V lost 1 base and J lost 0, with 11 bases in between. DNA of the CDR3: TGTGCTAGTGGTTTGGCTTTGCGGGGCAGCACAGATACGCAGTATTTT. Protein product: CASGLALRGSTDTQYF.

The gene calls are TRBV4-3 and TRBJ2-7, with 9 positions matching TRBD2. Losses at the gene ends were 1 base for V and 3 bases for J; bases not matched to a gene: 13. The CDR3 runs to 18 residues. The germline gives CDR1 LGHNA, CDR2 YSLEER. The CDR3 region is CASSQGLTGTSSYYEQYF. The CDR3 nucleotides read TGCGCCAGCAGCCAAGGGCTGACCGGGACTAGCAGCTACTACGAGCAGTACTTC.

In this sample, this clonotype turned up a few times. The chain couples TRBV25-1 to TRBJ2-2; D is uncertain. The CDR3 is 13 amino acids. Germline loops: CDR1 MGHDK, CDR2 SYGVNS. Deletions cut 6 bases from V and 5 bases from J, with 10 bases between. This CDR3 is CASSMGATGELFF. The CDR3 region has the DNA TGTGCCAGCAGCATGGGTGCGACCGGGGAGCTGTTTTTT.

The rearrangement uses TRBV12-3 or TRBV12-4 and TRBJ2-6; D call uncertain. V was shortened by 3 bases and J by 5 bases, with 14 bases between the two germline ends. The CDR3 spans 16 residues. CDR3 nucleotides: TGTGCCAGCAGTTTCGGGCTTGGAATAAGGGCCAACGTCCTGACTTTC. As protein: CASSFGLGIRANVLTF.

The genes are TRBV3-1 and TRBJ2-7; no reliable D call. V dropped 4 bases and J dropped 2 bases, with 18 bases sitting between them. The germline CDR1 and CDR2 sequences are LGHDT and YNNKEL (reference sequence). This CDR3 comprises 16 residues. The CDR3 here is CASSREERANPYEQYF. As DNA, the CDR3 is TGTGCCAGCAGCCGCGAGGAACGGGCGAATCCCTACGAGCAGTACTTC.

The rearrangement uses TRBV9 and TRBJ1-1; D unclear. CDR3 length: 15 residues. V was cut by 0 bases and J by 3 bases, with 12 bases left in between. Germline values: CDR1 SGDLS, CDR2 YYNGEE. The CDR3 region has the DNA TGTGCCAGCAGCGTAGATCCCATTGAGTACACTGAAGCTTTCTTT. Amino acids: CASSVDPIEYTEAFF.

V and J are TRBV5-6 and TRBJ2-5, with D perhaps matching TRBD2 (5 bases). Germline CDR1 SGHDT, CDR2 YYEEEE. The CDR3 sequence is 13 residues long. The germline V and J ends were trimmed by 4 bases and 8 bases, with 15 bases remaining between them. The CDR3 DNA is TGTGCCAGCAGCACGGGATCCTCGGTAACCCAGTACTTC. This sequence encodes CASSTGSSVTQYF.

A single count supports this clonotype. The chain employs TRBV7-8 and TRBJ1-2; D is ambiguous. Per germline, CDR1 SGHVS and CDR2 FQNEAQ. The CDR3 sequence is 13 residues long. The V end was cut by 5 bases, the J end by 7 bases, with 14 bases between. CDR3 amino acids: CASSPNERVGYTF. Written as DNA, the CDR3 is TGTGCCAGCAGCCCTAACGAGCGCGTTGGCTACACCTTC.

The J gene is TRBJ2-7, the V gene TRBV10-3; D is ambiguous. The CDR3 covers 14 residues. The germline V gene encodes CDR1 ENHRY and CDR2 SYGVKD. V was pared by 7 bases and J by 5 bases, with 18 bases between. The CDR3 loop reads CAINPRPPFHEQYF. DNA for the CDR3: TGTGCCATCAATCCCCGCCCCCCTTTCCACGAGCAGTACTTC.

This clonotype occurred a few times. The chain is built from TRBV16 and TRBJ2-4; D is unclear. The CDR3 runs 15 residues. Germline V gives CDR1 KGHSY, CDR2 FQNENV. V gave up 0 bases and J gave up 1 base, with 7 bases separating them. The chain's CDR3 is CASSQSWAAKNIQYF. The CDR3 bases are TGTGCCAGCAGCCAATCGTGGGCGGCCAAAAACATTCAGTACTTC. Full variable domain (remainder filled in from reference TRBV16 and TRBJ2-4): GEEVAQTPKHLVRGEGQKAKLYCAPIKGHSYVFWYQQVLKNEFKFLISFQNENVFDETGMPKERFSAKCLPNSPCSLEIQATKLEDSAVYFCASSQSWAAKNIQYFGAGTRLSVL.

V gene TRBV29-1 combines with J gene TRBJ1-1; D ambiguous. The CDR3 covers 13 residues. Trimming pared 5 bases from V and 1 base from J, leaving 11 bases between. Germline assignment: CDR1 SQVTM and CDR2 ANQGSEA. The CDR3 DNA reads TGCAGCGTTATCCCCTCGGAGAACACTGAAGCTTTCTTT. This sequence encodes CSVIPSENTEAFF.

The chain is built from TRBV21-1 and TRBJ1-4; the table names TRBD1, a call not compared with the DNA. TRBV21-1 is annotated as a pseudogene. The CDR3 is made up of 17 amino acids. The CDR3 sequence is CASSKGRDRGRLRKLFF. The CDR3 DNA follows: TGTGCCAGCAGCAAAGGACGGGACAGGGGGCGATTGAGGAAACTGTTTTTT.

DNA of the CDR3: TGCAGCGTTGAAGGTCCGGGACGTTACAATGAGCAGTTCTTC. Amino acids: CSVEGPGRYNEQFF. The rearrangement uses TRBV29-1 and TRBJ2-1; perhaps D is TRBD1 or TRBD2 (5 bases each). The CDR3 is 14 residues long. Germline V gives CDR1 SQVTM, CDR2 ANQGSEA. The V end was cut by 1 base, the J end by 4 bases, with 11 bases between.

This clonotype turned up a few times. The rearrangement joins TRBV4-1 to TRBJ1-2; no clear D. Per germline, CDR1 MGHRA and CDR2 YSYEKL. The CDR3 totals 15 residues. Trimming stripped 1 base from V and 2 bases from J, with 11 bases between. DNA of the CDR3: TGCGCCAGCAGCCAAGCGAACAGCTTAAACTATGGCTACACCTTC. Its translation: CASSQANSLNYGYTF.

The CDR3 DNA reads as TGTGCCACCAAAGGGGGCGAGGACGAGCAGTACTTC. It yields the protein CATKGGEDEQYF. The gene calls are TRBV24-1 and TRBJ2-7, with 7 bases matching TRBD1. Germline values: CDR1 KGHDR, CDR2 SFDVKD. The CDR3 is 12 residues long. J gave up 5 bases and V 8 bases, and 5 bases lay outside the gene matches.

This chain connects TRBV6-5 to TRBJ1-6; TRBD1 is a possible D gene (5 bases). Trimming left V 5 bases short and J 7 bases short, with 15 bases between. Germline CDR1 MNHEY, CDR2 SVGAGI. The length of the CDR3 is 15 residues. The CDR3 sequence: CASSQAGEENSPLHF. In DNA, the CDR3 is TGTGCCAGCAGTCAGGCGGGGGAGGAGAATTCACCCCTCCACTTT.

This chain links TRBV5-4 with TRBJ1-6, with D perhaps matching TRBD1 (5 bases). The CDR3 consists of 16 residues. Germline CDR1 reads SGHNT; CDR2 reads YYREEE (reference sequence). V gave up 4 bases and J gave up 5 bases, with 16 bases separating them. CDR3 coding DNA: TGTGCCAGCAGCCGTACGGGGCGGTCGAATAATTCACCCCTCCACTTT. This sequence encodes CASSRTGRSNNSPLHF.

For the CDR3, the DNA is TGTGCCAGCAGCCAAGATTATGGACAGGACACCTACGAGCAGTACTTC. Translation gives CASSQDYGQDTYEQYF. This chain connects TRBV3-1 to TRBJ2-7, with 7 bases identical to TRBD1. The V segment lost 0 bases and the J segment 2 bases; nucleotides outside the gene matches: 7. This CDR3 spans 16 amino acids. Germline CDR1 is LGHDT and CDR2 is YNNKEL (reference sequence).